This paragraph reports one TCR beta chain. The data are from a study of blood T cell repertoires in COVID-19. Study overall: Collection of acute and convalescent COVID-19 samples took place in the United States, Italy and Spain. PBMCs, B-cell-depleted T cells, or T cells provided the cDNA or gDNA that made up the material.

Membership in each cohort depended on participant-reported clinical history. Authors' processing steps: Reference gene primers were amplified, and this amplification served to estimate nucleated cell counts. Assay: immunoSEQ multiplex PCR; the TCRdb copy retains only in-frame clones and omits some. From that table come the V and J calls and clone size; the DNA was used to work out D and trimming. This sample has a few hundred thousand clones, with roughly 84% found just once. The sequence came from a woman aged 18-30 years who had been exposed to COVID-19. The sample comprised PBMCs or T cells enriched from blood (not recorded which).

CDR3 loop: CASSLRGQGAWGTGELFF. The CDR3 DNA reads as TGTGCCAGCAGCCTTCGCGGACAGGGGGCTTGGGGGACCGGGGAGCTGTTTTTT. This sequence joins TRBV27 and TRBJ2-2; 11 bases map to TRBD1. Germline-derived CDR1 and CDR2 are MNHEY and SMNVEV (reference sequence). Trimming took 6 bases from V and 5 from J; bases not matched to a gene: 14. The CDR3 loop spans 18 amino acids.